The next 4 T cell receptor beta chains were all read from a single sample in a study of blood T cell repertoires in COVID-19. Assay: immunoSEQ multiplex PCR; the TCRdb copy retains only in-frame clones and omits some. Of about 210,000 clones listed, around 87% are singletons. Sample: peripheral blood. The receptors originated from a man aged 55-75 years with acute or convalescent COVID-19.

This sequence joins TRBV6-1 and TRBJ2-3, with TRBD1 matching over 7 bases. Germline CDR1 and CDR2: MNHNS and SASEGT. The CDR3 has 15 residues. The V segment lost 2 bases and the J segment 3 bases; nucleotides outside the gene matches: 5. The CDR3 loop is CASSELRRGTDTQYF. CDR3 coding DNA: TGTGCCAGCAGTGAACTCCGCAGGGGGACAGATACGCAGTATTTT.

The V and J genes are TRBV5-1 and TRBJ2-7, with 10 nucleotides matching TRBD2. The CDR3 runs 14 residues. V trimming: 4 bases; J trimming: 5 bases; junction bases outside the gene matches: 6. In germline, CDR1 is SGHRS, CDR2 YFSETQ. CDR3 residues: CASSGAGGRNEQYF. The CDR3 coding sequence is TGCGCCAGCAGCGGAGCGGGGGGGCGGAACGAGCAGTACTTC.

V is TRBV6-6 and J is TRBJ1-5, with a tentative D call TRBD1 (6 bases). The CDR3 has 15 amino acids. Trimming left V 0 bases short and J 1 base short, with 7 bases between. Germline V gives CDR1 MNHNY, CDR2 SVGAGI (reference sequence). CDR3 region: CASSYSGQSNQPQHF. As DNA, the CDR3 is TGTGCCAGCAGTTACTCCGGACAGAGCAATCAGCCCCAGCATTTT.

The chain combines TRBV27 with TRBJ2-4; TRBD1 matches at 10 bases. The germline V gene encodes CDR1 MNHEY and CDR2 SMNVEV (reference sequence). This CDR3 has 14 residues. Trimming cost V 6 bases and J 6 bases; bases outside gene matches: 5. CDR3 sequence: CASRPDRGLNIQYF. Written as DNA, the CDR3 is TGTGCCAGCAGACCCGACAGGGGGCTAAACATTCAGTACTTC.